This entry concerns a single T cell receptor beta chain. Trimming removed 5 bases at V and 4 bases at J, with 14 bases between. The CDR3 has 14 amino acids. Germline CDR1 SGHAT, CDR2 FQNNGV. The data are from a study of blood T cell repertoires in COVID-19. Study context: T cells, B-cell-depleted T cells, or PBMCs supplied cDNA or gDNA.

Authors' methods: Estimation of nucleated cell counts was performed using reference gene primer amplification. Using immunoSEQ multiplex PCR, the repertoire was profiled, and TCRdb retains in-frame clones only, with some absent. The V and J calls and clone size come from that table; D and trimming were worked out from the DNA. The sample consists of approximately 160,000 clones, 80% to 85% of them appearing once. Sequencing was performed on peripheral blood. The sequence came from a man aged 18 to 29 with active or convalescent COVID-19. The chain recombines TRBV11-2 with TRBJ1-1; D is unclear. The DNA for the CDR3 is TGTGCCAGCAGCCCACAGACACGTTCCACTGAAGCTTTCTTT. Protein: CASSPQTRSTEAFF.